The next 12 T cell receptor beta chains were all read from a single sample in a study of cytomegalovirus exposure and HLA in healthy donors. PCR was performed using 60 Vbeta and 13 Jbeta primers. The data were produced by immunoSEQ multiplex PCR, yet TCRdb's version contains in-frame clones alone and is incomplete. This sample yields some 140,000 clones, of which around 77% are seen a single time; more than 0.95% belongs to the top ten. Input material: PBMCs. These receptors originate from a man aged 50 to 60 in good health and CMV-seronegative.

This chain connects TRBV11-3 to TRBJ2-1, with TRBD2 matching 10 bases. Trimming at V came to 5 bases and at J to 15 bases, leaving 4 bases not matched to a gene. Germline lookup yields CDR1 SGHNT and CDR2 YENEEA. The CDR3 contains 11 residues. CDR3 in DNA: TGTGCCAGCAGCCTCAGCGGGAGGGTGTTCTTC. It codes for CASSLSGRVFF.

In regard to this clone: One end of the junction varies from germline; a read error may be responsible. This sequence joins TRBV7-7 and TRBJ2-1; D may be TRBD1 (5 bases). Germline CDR1 and CDR2: SSHAT and FNYEAQ (reference sequence). The CDR3 sequence is 13 residues long. CDR3 protein: CASSPLSRAEQFF. For the CDR3, the DNA is TGTGCTAGCAGCCCGCTATCCAGGGCTGAGCAGTTCTTC.

V is TRBV5-1 and J is TRBJ1-1; weak D call: TRBD1 (5 bases). The germline CDR1 and CDR2 sequences are SGHRS and YFSETQ. The CDR3 contains 12 residues. Between the trimmed V and J ends, which lost 4 bases and 8 bases, there was a span of 12 bases. The CDR3 is CASSPTRGEAFF. CDR3 DNA sequence: TGCGCCAGCAGCCCCACCCGGGGGGAAGCTTTCTTT.

The chain couples TRBV27 to TRBJ2-7; D is possibly TRBD1 (6 bases). CDR3 length equals 13 residues. Germline CDR1 MNHEY, CDR2 SMNVEV (reference sequence). V was clipped by 5 bases and J by 4 bases, with 12 bases between them. CDR3 in amino acids: CASSPYRGYEQYF. CDR3 bases: TGTGCCAGCAGTCCCTATAGGGGGTACGAGCAGTACTTC.

The chain uses TRBV7-9 and TRBJ1-3; D remains ambiguous. The V gene's germline CDR1 is SEHNR and CDR2 FQNEAQ (reference sequence). V lost 8 bases, J lost 0 bases, and 11 bases lay in between. The CDR3 covers 14 residues. The CDR3 sequence is CASVVSGSGNTIYF. The CDR3 DNA sequence: TGTGCCAGCGTTGTCAGTGGCTCTGGAAACACCATATATTTT.

The V call is TRBV2, the J call TRBJ2-7; D is ambiguous. This CDR3 is 14 amino acids long. V was cut by 1 base and J by 0 bases, with 7 bases left in between. The germline gives CDR1 SNHLY, CDR2 FYNNEI. CDR3 region: CASSEGAVSYEQYF. The CDR3 DNA follows: TGTGCCAGCAGTGAAGGGGCAGTCTCCTACGAGCAGTACTTC. Based on the CDR3 plus reference TRBV2 and TRBJ2-7, the full variable domain is EPEVTQTPSHQVTQMGQEVILRCVPISNHLYFYWYRQILGQKVEFLVSFYNNEISEKSEIFDDQFSVERPDGSNFTLKIRSTKLEDSAMYFCASSEGAVSYEQYFGPGTRLTVT.

The gene calls are TRBV5-1 and TRBJ1-1; unclear D gene. V lost 5 bases to trimming and J lost 6 bases, with 20 bases between them. Looked up from germline, CDR1 is SGHRS and CDR2 is YFSETQ. This CDR3 region has 15 residues. The CDR3 is CASRLAGSPNAEAFF. The CDR3 DNA sequence: TGCGCCAGCAGACTAGCCGGGTCACCAAACGCTGAAGCTTTCTTT.

A few counts support this clone. This chain links TRBV7-9 with TRBJ2-1, with TRBD2 identical over 10 bases. The CDR3 is 15 amino acids. With V trimmed by 1 base and J by 6 bases, 3 bases remained unmatched. Germline V CDR1 and CDR2: SEHNR, FQNEAQ (reference sequence). The CDR3 protein is CASSLVLAGLNEQFF. The CDR3 DNA reads TGTGCCAGCAGCTTAGTACTAGCGGGACTCAATGAGCAGTTCTTC.

The chain has TRBV5-1 and TRBJ2-2; TRBD1 agrees at 12 bases. The ends lost 0 bases at V and 5 bases at J; junction bases unmatched: 8. Germline CDR1 SGHRS, CDR2 YFSETQ. CDR3 length equals 18 residues. The chain's CDR3 is CASSLGEGQGARTGELFF. The CDR3 nucleotides are TGCGCCAGCAGCTTGGGTGAGGGACAGGGGGCGCGGACCGGGGAGCTGTTTTTT.

The CDR3 DNA reads TGTGCCAGCTCAGCTGCCAGGGGGCGCGGTGGCTACACCTTC. Residues: CASSAARGRGGYTF. The chain uses TRBV18 and TRBJ1-2, with TRBD1 matching over 8 bases. The germline V gene has CDR1 KGHSH and CDR2 LQKENI. V gave up 5 bases and J gave up 7 bases; unmatched junction bases: 9. This CDR3 region has 14 residues.

The rearrangement joins TRBV7-6 to TRBJ2-7, with D tentatively TRBD1 (6 bases). The germline V gene has CDR1 SGHVS and CDR2 FNYEAQ. This CDR3 has 15 amino acids. V was clipped by 1 base and J by 4 bases, with 14 bases between them. CDR3 sequence reads: CASSLEPGVSYEQYF. The CDR3 DNA is TGTGCCAGCAGCTTAGAGCCAGGGGTCTCGTACGAGCAGTACTTC.

Comment on this clone: This sample also contains other DNA sequences that code for the same CDR3. This sequence joins TRBV5-1 and TRBJ2-7; TRBD2 aligns across 12 bases. Germline V gene lookup returns CDR1 SGHRS and CDR2 YFSETQ. The CDR3 length is 14 residues. The ends lost 7 bases at V and 1 base at J; junction bases unmatched: 3. DNA of the CDR3: TGCGCCAGCTCCGGGACTAGCGGGTCCTACGAGCAGTACTTC. It is translated as CASSGTSGSYEQYF.